This TCR beta chain was identified in a study of blood T cell repertoires in COVID-19. The wider study: Samples of COVID-19 (acute and convalescent) were obtained from the United States, Italy and Spain. The analysed material was cDNA or gDNA that came from T cells, B-cell-depleted T cells, or PBMCs.

The CDR3 has 18 residues. Per the germline V gene, CDR1 is MGHRA and CDR2 is YSYEKL. In the source study's methods: Nucleated cell counts were estimated from reference gene primer amplification. Here immunoSEQ multiplex PCR was the method, and the copy in TCRdb shows in-frame clones only, minus some. V, J and clone size reflect that table, while D and trimming were determined from the DNA. The sample has fewer than 40,000 clones, about 85% seen once. With respect to this clone: At one end, the junction sequence differs from germline, possibly due to a read error.

Sequencing was carried out using peripheral blood. The chain links TRBV4-1 to TRBJ2-3, with TRBD2 matching 12 bases. The receptor's source is a woman older than 75 with active or convalescent COVID-19. CDR3 residues: CASSQASGTSGRTDTQYF. The CDR3 DNA reads as TGCGCCAGCAGTCAAGCGTCCGGGACTAGCGGGCGCACAGATACGCAGTATTTT.